The TCR beta chain under discussion was sequenced for a study of T cell repertoires in cytomegalovirus infection. The germline gives CDR1 SEHNR, CDR2 FQNEAQ (reference sequence). CDR3 length: 11 residues. V dropped 5 bases and J dropped 5 bases, with 5 bases sitting between them. This clonotype has at least ten counts. TCRdb redid the calling of the reads with MiXCR, one entry per CDR3 protein. Altogether 55,000 to 85,000 distinct CDR3 sequences are present, under 5% being singletons, with the ten largest covering roughly 22%. The chain links TRBV7-9 to TRBJ2-3; D uncertain. Sequencing was performed on PBMCs. This TCR derives from a human donor in good health (CMV status not recorded). Some clones in this sample may be carry-over from other donors' samples. The CDR3 loop is CASSPQDTQYF. For the CDR3, the DNA is TGTGCCAGCAGCCCTCAAGATACGCAGTATTTT.